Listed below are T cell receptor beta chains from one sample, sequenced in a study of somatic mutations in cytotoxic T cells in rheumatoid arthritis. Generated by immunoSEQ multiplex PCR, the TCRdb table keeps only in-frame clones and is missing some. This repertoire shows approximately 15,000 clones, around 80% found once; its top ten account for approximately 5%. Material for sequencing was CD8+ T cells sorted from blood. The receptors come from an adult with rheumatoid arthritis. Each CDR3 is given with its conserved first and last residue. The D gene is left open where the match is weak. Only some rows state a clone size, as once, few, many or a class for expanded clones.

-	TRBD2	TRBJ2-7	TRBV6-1	CASSEKSSGGGYEQYF	TGTGCCAGCAGTGAAAAATCGAGCGGGGGGGGCTACGAGCAGTACTTC
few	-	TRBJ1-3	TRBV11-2	CASSIPGNTIYF	TGTGCCAGCAGCATCCCCGGAAACACCATATATTTT
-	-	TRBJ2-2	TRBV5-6	CASSLVNSAGELFF	TGTGCCAGCAGCCTCGTAAACAGTGCCGGGGAGCTGTTTTTT
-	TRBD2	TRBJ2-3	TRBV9	CASSNGGSTDTQYF	TGTGCCAGCAGTAACGGGGGGAGCACAGATACGCAGTATTTT
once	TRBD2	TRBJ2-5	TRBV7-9	CASSLAQASGGSETQYF	TGTGCCAGCAGCTTAGCGCAAGCTAGCGGGGGATCCGAGACCCAGTACTTC
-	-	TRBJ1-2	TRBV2	CASSPSRAGYTF	TGTGCCAGCAGTCCCAGCAGGGCTGGCTACACCTTC
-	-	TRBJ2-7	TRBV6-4	CASKPGAEQYF	TGTGCCAGCAAGCCTGGGGCCGAGCAGTACTTC
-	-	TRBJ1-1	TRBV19	CASSYGNTEAFF	TGTGCCAGTAGTTACGGAAACACTGAAGCTTTCTTT
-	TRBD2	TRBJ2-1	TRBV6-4	CASSGTPASGGRNEQFF	TGTGCCAGCAGTGGTACGCCGGCTAGCGGGGGTAGGAATGAGCAGTTCTTC
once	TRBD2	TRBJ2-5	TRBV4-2	CASSQDPLAEETQYF	TGTGCCAGCAGCCAAGATCCCCTAGCGGAAGAGACCCAGTACTTC
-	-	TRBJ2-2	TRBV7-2	CASLWQHTGELFF	TGTGCCAGTTTGTGGCAGCACACCGGGGAGCTGTTTTTT
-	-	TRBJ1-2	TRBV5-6	CASSLGPSLNYGYTF	TGTGCCAGCAGCTTGGGGCCCTCCCTTAACTATGGCTACACCTTC
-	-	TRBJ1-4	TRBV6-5	CASTPAGSNEKLFF	TGTGCCAGCACTCCAGCAGGGTCTAATGAAAAACTGTTTTTT
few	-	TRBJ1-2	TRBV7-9	CASSSTGQLYGYTF	TGTGCCAGCAGCAGTACCGGACAGCTCTATGGCTACACCTTC
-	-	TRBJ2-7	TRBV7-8	CASSLFETEGSFYEQYF	TGTGCCAGCAGCTTATTCGAAACAGAGGGAAGCTTCTACGAGCAGTACTTC
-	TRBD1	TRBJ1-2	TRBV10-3	CAITGTGPLGGYTF	TGTGCCATAACCGGGACAGGGCCTTTGGGAGGCTACACCTTC
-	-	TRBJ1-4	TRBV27	CASSLTQPTNEKLFF	TGTGCCAGCAGTCTCACACAACCAACTAATGAAAAACTGTTTTTT
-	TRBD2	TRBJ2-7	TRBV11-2	CASSRGLAEAYEQYF	TGTGCCAGCAGCCGCGGACTAGCGGAGGCCTACGAGCAGTACTTC
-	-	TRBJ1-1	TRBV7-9	CASSVSFTEAFF	TGTGCCAGCAGCGTTTCTTTCACTGAAGCTTTCTTT
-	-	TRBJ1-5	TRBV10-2	CASSLNNQPQHF	TGCGCCAGCAGCCTCAACAATCAGCCCCAGCATTTT
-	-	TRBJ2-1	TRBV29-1	CSVEMQGHEQFF	TGCAGCGTGGAAATGCAGGGACATGAGCAGTTCTTC
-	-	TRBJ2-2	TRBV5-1	CASSLRADTGELFF	TGCGCCAGCAGCTTGAGGGCAGACACCGGGGAGCTGTTTTTT
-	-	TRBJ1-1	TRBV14	CAGSQVSHTEAFF	TGTGCCGGCAGCCAAGTGAGCCACACTGAAGCTTTCTTT
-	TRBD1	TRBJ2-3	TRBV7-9	CASSSSTGLTDTQYF	TGTGCCAGCAGCTCATCGACAGGGTTGACAGATACGCAGTATTTT
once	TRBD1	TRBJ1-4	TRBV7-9	CASISDRPYEKLFF	TGTGCCAGCATTTCGGACAGGCCCTATGAAAAACTGTTTTTT
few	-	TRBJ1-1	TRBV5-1	CASSLGRLAEAFF	TGCGCCAGCAGCTTGGGCCGTCTGGCTGAAGCTTTCTTT
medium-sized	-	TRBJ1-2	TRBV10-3	CAISEVVTLGYTF	TGTGCCATCAGCGAAGTAGTAACTCTTGGCTACACCTTC
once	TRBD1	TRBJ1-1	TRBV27	CASSLFRGMEQGAEAFF	TGTGCCAGCAGTTTATTTCGGGGAATGGAGCAGGGGGCGGAAGCTTTCTTT
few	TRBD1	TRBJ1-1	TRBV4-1	CASSQPGTGLHTEAFF	TGCGCCAGCAGCCAACCCGGGACAGGGTTGCACACTGAAGCTTTCTTT
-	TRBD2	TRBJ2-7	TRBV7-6	CASSSPRTSGGFTYEQYF	TGTGCCAGCAGCTCGCCTCGGACTAGCGGGGGGTTCACCTACGAGCAGTACTTC
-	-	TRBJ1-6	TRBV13	CASSLTALRPISYNSPLHF	TGTGCCAGCAGCCTCACTGCGCTTAGACCGATCTCCTATAATTCACCCCTCCACTTT
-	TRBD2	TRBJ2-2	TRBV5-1	CASSSYGGAGGELFF	TGCGCCAGCAGCTCCTACGGGGGGGCTGGCGGGGAGCTGTTTTTT
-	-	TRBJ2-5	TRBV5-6	CASSLNRGTQETQYF	TGTGCCAGCAGCTTGAACCGCGGAACTCAAGAGACCCAGTACTTC
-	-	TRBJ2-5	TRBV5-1	CASSTRTEETQYF	TGCGCCAGCAGCACGCGGACAGAAGAGACCCAGTACTTC
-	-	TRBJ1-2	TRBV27	CASRTPGDENGYTF	TGTGCCAGCAGGACCCCAGGGGATGAAAATGGCTACACCTTC
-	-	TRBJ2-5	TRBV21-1	CACSPEGSLETQYF	TGTGCCTGCTCCCCAGAGGGGAGTCTTGAGACCCAGTACTTC
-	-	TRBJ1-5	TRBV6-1	CASSGGGNQPQHF	TGTGCCAGCAGTGGAGGGGGTAATCAGCCCCAGCATTTT
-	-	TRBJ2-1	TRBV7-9	CASSLVADGNEQFF	TGTGCCAGCAGCTTAGTGGCGGACGGCAATGAGCAGTTCTTC
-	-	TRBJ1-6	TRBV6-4	CASSDRFESSPLHF	TGTGCCAGCAGTGACCGTTTCGAATCATCACCCCTCCACTTT
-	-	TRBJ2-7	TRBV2	CASSTRIRSEGSEQYF	TGTGCCAGCAGTACCCGTATTCGGTCAGAAGGGTCCGAGCAGTACTTC
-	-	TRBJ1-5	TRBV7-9	CASSFQGAGGPNQPQHF	TGTGCCAGCAGCTTCCAAGGGGCCGGCGGCCCCAATCAGCCCCAGCATTTT
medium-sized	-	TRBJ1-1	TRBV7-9	CASSNHDFEGMNTEAFF	TGTGCCAGCAGCAACCATGATTTTGAAGGGATGAACACTGAAGCTTTCTTT
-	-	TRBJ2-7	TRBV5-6	CASAELLNSYEQYF	TGTGCCAGCGCTGAGCTACTGAACTCCTACGAGCAGTACTTC